This T cell receptor beta chain appears in the sequencing data of a study of blood T cells in healthy people across ages. Study-level points and caveats: With donor CMV status unknown, expanded clonotype changes were possibly confounded.

A remark on this clonotype: No antigen is known for it.

The CDR3 spans 15 residues. With 3 bases clipped from V and 5 bases from J, the junction kept 4 bases outside the gene matches. Primers used in a second PCR of about 7 to 12 cycles were a sample-barcoded 5' primer and a J-beta primer mix. TCRdb reanalysed the 5' RACE reads using MiXCR and keeps one entry per CDR3 protein. The sample has hundreds of thousands of distinct CDR3 sequences; around 21% are singletons. Specimen: blood. This TCR came from a man between 65 and 85 years old in good health. The V gene is TRBV12-3 or TRBV12-4, the J gene TRBJ2-5; 12 bases match TRBD2. The CDR3 DNA sequence: TGTGCCAGCAGTTTGACTAGCGGGAGTGTGGAGACCCAGTACTTC. Amino acids: CASSLTSGSVETQYF.